This entry lists 20 T cell receptor beta chains sequenced from one sample in a study of cytomegalovirus exposure and HLA in healthy donors. The PCR made use of 60 Vbeta and 13 Jbeta primers. Using immunoSEQ multiplex PCR, the repertoire was profiled, and TCRdb retains in-frame clones only, with some absent. The sample yields some 190,000 clones, 85% seen once. The specimen was PBMCs. These receptors originate from a boy under 10 years old in good health and CMV-seronegative.

J is TRBJ2-3 and V is TRBV28; perhaps TRBD2 as D (5 bases). The V gene lost 6 bases and the J gene lost 6 bases, with 13 bases spanning the gap. This CDR3 has 13 amino acids. CDR1 is MDHEN, CDR2 SYDVKM, per germline. This chain's CDR3 is CASSPGKRDTQYF. The CDR3 nucleotides are TGTGCCAGCAGCCCGGGGAAGCGGGATACGCAGTATTTT.

The rearrangement uses TRBV6-5 and TRBJ1-3; 7 positions agree with TRBD1. The germline gives CDR1 MNHEY, CDR2 SVGAGI. The CDR3 runs to 16 residues. Trimming cost V 0 bases and J 0 bases; bases outside gene matches: 2. Written as DNA, the CDR3 is TGTGCCAGCAGTTACTCGTCAGGGGGCTCTGGAAACACCATATATTTT. This translates into CASSYSSGGSGNTIYF.

This clone was seen a few times. The chain combines TRBV15 with TRBJ2-6; D is unclear. Germline values: CDR1 LNHNV, CDR2 YYDKDF (reference sequence). The CDR3 spans 18 residues. Trimming took off 0 bases at V and 0 bases at J, with 12 bases between the two ends. CDR3 nucleotides: TGTGCCACCAGCAGAGATAAAACTGCTACCTCTGGGGCCAACGTCCTGACTTTC. It yields the protein CATSRDKTATSGANVLTF.

The chain has TRBV30 and TRBJ2-3; a weak D match, TRBD2 (7 bases). CDR1 is GTSNPN, CDR2 SVGIG, per germline (reference sequence). There are 14 residues in the CDR3. With 8 bases removed from V and 4 bases from J, the gap between germline ends came to 19 bases. The CDR3 loop is CAATGGLGPDTQYF. CDR3 bases: TGTGCCGCCACGGGGGGCTTGGGCCCAGATACGCAGTATTTT.

The gene calls are TRBV5-5 and TRBJ1-5; 9 bases align to TRBD1. The CDR3 is made up of 16 amino acids. With V trimmed by 1 base and J by 3 bases, 5 bases remained unmatched. The germline gives CDR1 SGHKS, CDR2 YYEKEE (reference sequence). Written as DNA, the CDR3 is TGTGCCAGCAGCTTGAGTAGGACAGGGGTCAATCAGCCCCAGCATTTT. Protein: CASSLSRTGVNQPQHF.

The chain has TRBV19 and TRBJ1-2, with a weak D call TRBD1 (6 bases). Germline V lookup: CDR1 LNHDA, CDR2 SQIVND (reference sequence). Trimming removed 4 bases at V and 5 bases at J, with 14 bases between. CDR3 length equals 14 residues. The CDR3 loop reads CASSTGRGGYGYTF. The CDR3 region has the DNA TGTGCCAGTAGTACCGGCAGGGGTGGATATGGCTACACCTTC.

Remarks on this clone: An end of the junction does not agree with germline; a read error may underlie this. The genes are TRBV10-3 and TRBJ1-2, with 9 bases matching TRBD1. Germline CDR1 is ENHRY and CDR2 is SYGVKD. This CDR3 comprises 13 residues. The CDR3 DNA reads as TGCGCGGGACAGGGAGAAAACAACTATGGCTACACCTTC. It codes for CAGQGENNYGYTF.

The chain couples TRBV6-5 to TRBJ2-3, with D uncertain. The CDR3 covers 11 residues. Trimming took 2 bases from V and 8 from J, leaving 5 bases between them. Per germline, CDR1 MNHEY and CDR2 SVGAGI. The CDR3 loop reads CASSYGVTQYF. CDR3 in DNA: TGTGCCAGCAGTTACGGAGTTACGCAGTATTTT.

V usage is TRBV19 and J usage is TRBJ2-2; 7 positions match TRBD1. Germline V CDR1 and CDR2: LNHDA, SQIVND (reference sequence). The J segment lost 6 bases and the V segment lost 3 bases, leaving 4 bases of the junction unmatched. This CDR3 contains 14 residues. DNA for the CDR3: TGTGCCAGTAGTATTGCTCAGGGGGCCGGGGAGCTGTTTTTT. It translates to CASSIAQGAGELFF.

This chain connects TRBV5-5 to TRBJ1-2, with 9 bases matching TRBD1. The CDR3 runs 14 residues. Unmatched junction bases numbered 7, after V lost 4 bases and J lost 6 bases. Looked up from germline, CDR1 is SGHKS and CDR2 is YYEKEE (reference sequence). The CDR3 protein is CASSRRTGADGYTF. CDR3 in DNA: TGTGCCAGCAGCAGACGGACAGGGGCCGATGGCTACACCTTC.

The chain is built from TRBV4-1 and TRBJ1-4; D is unresolved. Germline V gene lookup returns CDR1 MGHRA and CDR2 YSYEKL. CDR3 size: 15 residues. Between the trimmed V and J ends, which lost 5 bases and 8 bases, there was a span of 18 bases. DNA for the CDR3: TGCGCCAGCAGCATCCCCACCAGGAATCGGGAAAAACTGTTTTTT. This gives the protein CASSIPTRNREKLFF.

J is TRBJ1-5 and V is TRBV6-1; 8 positions agree with TRBD1. Germline V CDR1 and CDR2: MNHNS, SASEGT. With 7 bases clipped from V and 4 bases from J, the junction kept 9 bases outside the gene matches. The CDR3 extends over 15 amino acids. The DNA for the CDR3 is TGTGCCAGCAAATCAGGGGGCCAGGGGAATCAGCCCCAGCATTTT. It translates to CASKSGGQGNQPQHF.

The chain joins TRBV28 to TRBJ1-1, with 8 nucleotides matching TRBD1. V trimming: 2 bases; J trimming: 4 bases; junction bases outside the gene matches: 3. Germline V gene sequence: CDR1 MDHEN, CDR2 SYDVKM. CDR3 length: 14 amino acids. CDR3 residues: CASSLQGAGTEAFF. Here the CDR3 DNA reads TGTGCCAGCAGTTTACAGGGGGCTGGCACTGAAGCTTTCTTT.

V gene TRBV5-1 combines with J gene TRBJ1-1; maybe TRBD1 (6 bases). This CDR3 spans 16 amino acids. The V gene lost 4 bases and the J gene lost 0 bases, with 16 bases spanning the gap. Germline loops: CDR1 SGHRS, CDR2 YFSETQ. CDR3 region: CASSGTGKGVNTEAFF. The CDR3 bases are TGCGCCAGCAGCGGAACAGGGAAGGGCGTGAACACTGAAGCTTTCTTT.

This clone was observed a few times. The chain uses TRBV5-1 and TRBJ2-3; D ambiguous. V gave up 0 bases and J gave up 1 base, with 15 bases separating them. The length of the CDR3 is 17 residues. Germline CDR1 is SGHRS and CDR2 is YFSETQ. CDR3 bases: TGCGCCAGCAGCTTGGCTGTGGGCCGAAGTGGCACAGATACGCAGTATTTT. It translates to CASSLAVGRSGTDTQYF.

V usage is TRBV28 and J usage is TRBJ2-7, with D hard to call. V lost 2 bases to trimming and J lost 4 bases, with 9 bases between them. This CDR3 comprises 13 residues. CDR1 MDHEN and CDR2 SYDVKM come from the germline V gene. The CDR3 protein is CASSLIGGYEQYF. CDR3 coding DNA: TGTGCCAGCAGTTTAATAGGCGGTTACGAGCAGTACTTC.

The rearrangement links TRBV6-1 to TRBJ1-6; D not certain. The germline gives CDR1 MNHNS, CDR2 SASEGT. This CDR3 contains 12 residues. Deletions cut 3 bases from V and 13 bases from J, with 10 bases between. CDR3 nucleotides: TGTGCCAGCAGTGAGAGGATTTCCCCCCTCCACTTT. It codes for CASSERISPLHF.

The sample holds one count of this clone. The chain has TRBV28 and TRBJ1-2; D gene uncertain. CDR3 length: 14 amino acids. V was clipped by 5 bases and J by 4 bases, with 14 bases between them. Germline lookup yields CDR1 MDHEN and CDR2 SYDVKM. In DNA form, the CDR3 reads TGTGCCAGCAGTACCTCGGGGAGTTTCTATGGCTACACCTTC. This encodes CASSTSGSFYGYTF.

This rearrangement joins TRBV2 to TRBJ1-5; weak D call: TRBD1 (6 bases). Germline V gene lookup returns CDR1 SNHLY and CDR2 FYNNEI. CDR3 size: 13 residues. V was cut by 6 bases and J by 4 bases, with 10 bases left in between. This CDR3 reads CASSPGENQPQHF. CDR3 sequence (DNA): TGTGCCAGCAGCCCAGGGGAGAATCAGCCCCAGCATTTT.

The CDR3 nucleotides are TGTGCCAGCAGCGTCGAAACCCTGGGGGGGGATGGCTACACCTTC. It translates to CASSVETLGGDGYTF. This sequence joins TRBV7-9 and TRBJ1-2, with D perhaps TRBD1 (5 bases). V lost 5 bases and J lost 6, with 19 bases in between. The CDR3 runs 15 residues. Germline values: CDR1 SEHNR, CDR2 FQNEAQ (reference sequence).